The present T cell receptor (beta chain) was sequenced within a study of CD4+ T cells in melanoma. Points from the study as a whole: A reported correlation linked neoantigen-specific CD4+ T cells to CD8+, macrophage and B cell function. In melanoma, neoantigen-specific CD4+ T cells reportedly differed in differentiation state.

TCRdb's table, derived via immunoSEQ multiplex PCR, lists solely in-frame clones and lacks some. The profile covers roughly 110,000 clones, with 92% appearing a single time and about 3.3% taken by the ten largest. The CDR3 is made up of 15 amino acids. V dropped 0 bases and J dropped 1 base, with 9 bases sitting between them. The germline V gene has CDR1 SEHNR and CDR2 FQNEAQ (reference sequence). Notes on this clone: Its specificity is unknown.

Sequencing was done on a sample of peripheral blood. The gene calls are TRBV7-9 and TRBJ1-1; the D gene is possibly TRBD1 (6 bases). The sequence came from a human donor with melanoma. The CDR3 DNA sequence: TGTGCCAGCAGCTTAGCCTTGACAGGGAACACTGAAGCTTTCTTT. It yields the protein CASSLALTGNTEAFF.